This passage covers 15 T cell receptor beta chains from one sample sequenced in a study of T cell repertoires in cytomegalovirus infection. TCRdb reprocessed the reads with MiXCR, giving one entry per CDR3 protein. The data contain about 570,000 distinct CDR3 sequences, 40% of them singletons. Their antigens remain unidentified. Sequenced material: cultured PBMCs, taken from culture after CMV antigen stimulation. The receptors come from a human donor in good health (CMV status not recorded). Some clones in this sample may be carry-over from other donors' samples.

The chain recombines TRBV20-1 with TRBJ1-1, with D uncertain. The V gene lost 0 bases and the J gene lost 0 bases, with 17 bases spanning the gap. CDR3 length: 17 amino acids. The germline V gene has CDR1 DFQATT and CDR2 SNEGSKA (reference sequence). The DNA for the CDR3 is TGCAGTGCTAGAGACCAGCGAGATAACATAATGAACACTGAAGCTTTCTTT. Its translation: CSARDQRDNIMNTEAFF.

The rearrangement uses TRBV9 and TRBJ1-4, with D uncertain. The V gene lost 0 bases and the J gene lost 7 bases, with 19 bases spanning the gap. In germline, CDR1 is SGDLS, CDR2 YYNGEE. The length of the CDR3 is 17 residues. CDR3 in amino acids: CASSVAPSTPRVEKLFF. CDR3 nucleotides: TGTGCCAGCAGCGTAGCCCCAAGTACGCCGCGGGTTGAAAAACTGTTTTTT.

This clonotype has a handful of counts. Here the CDR3 omits its conserved ending phenylalanine or tryptophan, so a read error is the likely source. The DNA is left out, because the CDR3 cannot be placed on it with certainty; the CDR3 is given as TCRdb lists it. This chain joins TRBV6-2 or TRBV6-3 and TRBJ2-1; the table's D gene call, TRBD2, was not cross checked with the DNA. Counting both end residues, the CDR3 totals 12 amino acids. Germline loops: CDR1 MNHEY, CDR2 SVGEGT. The CDR3 is CASSSSGSWSRL.

This clonotype was seen just once. The chain couples TRBV6-8 to TRBJ2-7; D might be TRBD1 (7 bases). The CDR3 has 13 amino acids. Trimming stripped 3 bases from V and 6 bases from J, with 12 bases between. Per germline, CDR1 MNHGY and CDR2 SAAAGT. The CDR3 is CASSYRQGGEQYF. The CDR3 DNA follows: TGTGCCAGCAGTTATAGGCAGGGGGGCGAGCAGTACTTC.

The chain uses TRBV12-3 or TRBV12-4 and TRBJ2-3; D is unresolved. The CDR3 runs to 13 residues. Trimming removed 3 bases at V and 4 bases at J, with 8 bases between. CDR3 protein: CASSFRNSDTQYF. DNA of the CDR3: TGTGCCAGCAGTTTCCGGAATTCAGATACGCAGTATTTT.

This clonotype was counted a few times. The chain is built from TRBV7-9 and TRBJ2-6; 11 bases agree with TRBD2. The CDR3 length is 18 residues. V lost 5 bases and J lost 3; bases outside the gene matches: 9. CDR1 SEHNR and CDR2 FQNEAQ come from the germline V gene (reference sequence). CDR3 loop: CASSPLAGGPYGANVLTF. For the CDR3, the DNA is TGTGCCAGCAGCCCCCTAGCGGGAGGACCGTATGGGGCCAACGTCCTGACTTTC.

This clonotype came up a few times. The rearrangement links TRBV20-1 to TRBJ1-2; 12 positions agree with TRBD1. The ends lost 6 bases at V and 7 bases at J; junction bases unmatched: 6. CDR1 is DFQATT and CDR2 is SNEGSKA in the germline V gene (reference sequence). CDR3 size: 13 residues. The CDR3 protein is CSAGTGGSIGYTF. The CDR3 DNA follows: TGCAGTGCCGGGACAGGGGGCTCGATTGGCTACACCTTC.

This clonotype showed up just a few times. The CDR3 protein is CASSPRSSGNTDTQYF. CDR3 DNA: TGTGCCAGCAGCCCCCGATCTAGCGGGAACACAGATACGCAGTATTTT. This chain connects TRBV7-9 to TRBJ2-3; 9 bases line up with TRBD2. CDR1 and CDR2 (germline): SEHNR, FQNEAQ (reference sequence). Trimming removed 5 bases from V and 2 bases from J; junction bases left unmatched: 8. This CDR3 contains 16 residues.

There are many counts of this clonotype. The V call is TRBV7-2, the J call TRBJ2-7, with TRBD2 as a possible D gene (6 bases). V was clipped by 0 bases and J by 2 bases, with 8 bases between them. From germline, CDR1 is SGHTA and CDR2 FQGNSA. The CDR3 extends over 14 amino acids. CDR3 in DNA: TGTGCCAGCAGCTTAGCCGGGAGTACCTACGAGCAGTACTTC. Protein sequence: CASSLAGSTYEQYF.

The V call is TRBV2, the J call TRBJ2-3; no clear D. CDR1 is SNHLY, CDR2 FYNNEI, per germline. V was clipped by 4 bases and J by 6 bases, with 14 bases between them. The CDR3 is 14 residues long. The CDR3 DNA sequence: TGTGCCAGCAGTGGCGGCCACGAAGTGGATACGCAGTATTTT. Translated: CASSGGHEVDTQYF.

This chain links TRBV11-1 with TRBJ1-1; D may be TRBD1 (6 bases). The CDR3 covers 13 residues. Trimming removed 5 bases from V and 6 bases from J, with 13 bases in between. CDR1 and CDR2 (germline): SGHAT, FQDESV (reference sequence). CDR3 nucleotide sequence: TGTGCCAGCAGCATCGTGGGGGCGTCTGAAGCTTTCTTT. Amino acids: CASSIVGASEAFF.

The chain employs TRBV6-2 or TRBV6-3 and TRBJ2-7, with 8 bases that match TRBD2. V was pared by 6 bases and J by 5 bases, with 15 bases of the junction left unmatched. Per the germline V gene, CDR1 is MNHEY and CDR2 is SVGEGT. The CDR3 length is 16 residues. CDR3 region: CASSLTKGGRINEQYF. The CDR3 region has the DNA TGTGCCAGCAGCCTAACGAAGGGCGGGAGGATAAACGAGCAGTACTTC.

The J gene is TRBJ2-7, the V gene TRBV20-1; 11 positions agree with TRBD2. J gave up 3 bases and V 6 bases, and 4 bases lay outside the gene matches. This CDR3 contains 13 residues. CDR1 and CDR2 from the germline V gene are DFQATT and SNEGSKA (reference sequence). The DNA of the CDR3 is TGCAGTGCCTTAGCGGGGGGGGGCTACGAGCAGTACTTC. Translation: CSALAGGGYEQYF.

This clonotype has a handful of counts. The chain couples TRBV7-2 to TRBJ2-7; 8 nucleotides agree with TRBD2. Germline V gene lookup returns CDR1 SGHTA and CDR2 FQGNSA. Germline trimming cut 3 bases from V and 2 bases from J; bases unmatched to any gene: 6. The CDR3 sequence is 15 residues long. CDR3 sequence: CASSLGRGGAYEQYF. The CDR3 DNA reads TGTGCCAGCAGCTTGGGACGGGGGGGGGCCTACGAGCAGTACTTC.

This chain links TRBV6-6 with TRBJ2-2; TRBD2 aligns across 7 bases. The CDR3 runs to 14 residues. Germline loops: CDR1 MNHNY, CDR2 SVGAGI (reference sequence). Unmatched junction bases numbered 8, after V lost 6 bases and J lost 7 bases. CDR3 nucleotides: TGTGCCAGCAGCACCGGACTAGTCGTCGGGGAGCTGTTTTTT. Protein sequence: CASSTGLVVGELFF.